This entry lists 22 T cell receptor beta chains sequenced from one sample in a study of T cell repertoires in cytomegalovirus infection. TCRdb re-called the reads with MiXCR, one entry per CDR3 protein. The table has about 600,000 distinct CDR3 sequences, around 24% seen once; the top ten hold roughly 8%. Sequencing was carried out using CD8+ T cells from PBMCs. These receptors originate from a human donor in good health (CMV status not recorded). Some clones in this sample may be carry-over from other donors' samples.

The genes are TRBV6-2 or TRBV6-3 and TRBJ2-7, with a possible D match to TRBD2 (7 bases). The CDR3 has 14 amino acids. Per the germline V gene, CDR1 is MNHEY and CDR2 is SVGEGT. The V end lost 2 bases, the J end lost 4 bases, and 12 bases lay between the germline ends. The CDR3 bases are TGTGCCAGCAGTTACAGGGGGGGCTTTTACGAGCAGTACGTC. Translated: CASSYRGGFYEQYV.

CDR3 sequence (DNA): TGCGCCAGCAGCTTCCGGGACAGTAAGGAAAATGAGCAGTTCTTC. Encoded protein: CASSFRDSKENEQFF. The V gene is TRBV5-1, the J gene TRBJ2-1, with TRBD1 matching 7 bases. Germline CDR1 and CDR2: SGHRS and YFSETQ. The CDR3 extends over 15 amino acids. The junction had 9 bases not matched to a gene; V was cut back by 2 bases and J by 7 bases.

As regards this clonotype: One junction end does not reproduce the germline sequence, and a read error may be involved. This rearrangement joins TRBV27 to TRBJ1-5; TRBD1 is a possible D gene (5 bases). The germline V gene has CDR1 MNHEY and CDR2 SMNVEV (reference sequence). CDR3 length: 14 residues. The CDR3 region has the DNA TGTGCCAGCAGTTTAGGGGGGAGCAATCAGCCCCAGCTTTTT. Protein: CASSLGGSNQPQLF.

The J gene is TRBJ2-1, the V gene TRBV29-1, with D hard to call. Germline CDR1 is SQVTM and CDR2 is ANQGSEA. The CDR3 contains 12 residues. The V end was cut by 1 base, the J end by 2 bases, with 3 bases between. For the CDR3, the DNA is TGCAGCGTTGAAGTCCCCTACAATGAGCAGTTCTTC. Encoded protein: CSVEVPYNEQFF.

The chain is built from TRBV12-3 or TRBV12-4 and TRBJ1-5; no reliable D call. This CDR3 is built from 16 residues. V dropped 6 bases and J dropped 1 base, with 16 bases sitting between them. The CDR3 DNA is TGTGCCAGCAGCTCGACCCAAAGCGCCAGCAATCAGCCCCAGCATTTT. Amino acid sequence: CASSSTQSASNQPQHF.

This clonotype was counted at least ten times. This sequence joins TRBV28 and TRBJ2-3; D gene ambiguous. This CDR3 has 19 residues. Germline CDR1 and CDR2: MDHEN and SYDVKM. Between the trimmed V and J ends, which lost 6 bases and 0 bases, there was a span of 25 bases. As DNA, the CDR3 is TGTGCCAGCAGAACCCAAATTACCCCGGTTCTTACTAGCACAGATACGCAGTATTTT. This codes for CASRTQITPVLTSTDTQYF.

In its sample, this clonotype was seen a few times. The genes are TRBV15 and TRBJ2-7; D remains unclear. The CDR3 covers 15 residues. V lost 1 base and J 0 bases, leaving 10 bases between the germline ends. CDR1 LNHNV and CDR2 YYDKDF come from the germline V gene (reference sequence). DNA for the CDR3: TGTGCCACCAGCAGAGTCGGCTATAGCTCCTACGAGCAGTACTTC. Protein sequence: CATSRVGYSSYEQYF.

This clonotype occurred a few times. This sequence joins TRBV7-9 and TRBJ1-1; D is unresolved. The V end lost 0 bases, the J end lost 0 bases, and 14 bases lay between the germline ends. CDR1 is SEHNR and CDR2 is FQNEAQ in the germline V gene (reference sequence). This CDR3 contains 17 residues. The CDR3 region has the DNA TGTGCCAGCAGCTTAGCAGGTGGTTACAGCTTGAACACTGAAGCTTTCTTT. It encodes CASSLAGGYSLNTEAFF.

This chain links TRBV28 with TRBJ2-4; D gene uncertain. The CDR3 extends over 12 amino acids. Trimming cost V 5 bases and J 5 bases, with 7 bases left between them. CDR1 and CDR2 (germline): MDHEN, SYDVKM. CDR3 coding DNA: TGTGCCAGCAGTGGGCTAGAAAACATTCAGTACTTC. This translates into CASSGLENIQYF.

Ten or more counts support this clonotype. The gene calls are TRBV5-5 and TRBJ2-1; D remains ambiguous. This CDR3 region has 14 residues. Germline assignment: CDR1 SGHKS and CDR2 YYEKEE (reference sequence). Trimming removed 1 base from V and 6 bases from J, with 11 bases in between. CDR3 in DNA: TGTGCCAGCAGCTTGCCCGCAGGCAGCAATGAGCAGTTCTTC. Residues: CASSLPAGSNEQFF.

Only a few counts were recorded for this clonotype. The chain combines TRBV7-9 with TRBJ1-2, with a weak D call TRBD1 (5 bases). The V and J ends lost 4 bases and 8 bases respectively, with 17 bases between them. The CDR3 spans 14 residues. Germline V gene lookup returns CDR1 SEHNR and CDR2 FQNEAQ (reference sequence). The CDR3 bases are TGTGCCAGCAGCTCCAATACGGGACCACGAGGCTACACCTTC. Its translation is CASSSNTGPRGYTF. Using reference TRBV7-9 and TRBJ1-2 for the parts outside the CDR3, the full variable domain is DTGVSQNPRHKITKRGQNVTFRCDPISEHNRLYWYRQTLGQGPEFLTYFQNEAQLEKSRLLSDRFSAERPKGSFSTLEIQRTEQGDSAMYLCASSSNTGPRGYTFGSGTRLTVV.

A remark on this clonotype: Just one base apart from a much larger clone, this may be a read error. The chain joins TRBV7-3 to TRBJ2-1; perhaps TRBD1 as D (6 bases). The CDR3 runs 16 residues. Germline V gives CDR1 SGHTA, CDR2 FQGTGA. The CDR3 sequence is CVSTPGIGGGYNEQFF. Here the CDR3 DNA reads TGTGTCAGCACCCCCGGAATTGGGGGCGGGTACAATGAGCAGTTCTTC.

This clonotype occurred a few times. The chain is built from TRBV27 and TRBJ1-6, with 7 nucleotides matching TRBD1. Germline V gene lookup returns CDR1 MNHEY and CDR2 SMNVEV (reference sequence). The V segment lost 8 bases and the J segment 7 bases; nucleotides outside the gene matches: 8. The CDR3 loop spans 14 amino acids. CDR3 residues: CASRRGTANSPLHF. The CDR3 DNA reads TGTGCCAGCCGCCGGGGGACAGCAAATTCACCCCTCCACTTT.

This chain uses TRBV7-6 with TRBJ1-1; D might be TRBD1 (5 bases). Germline CDR1 is SGHVS and CDR2 is FNYEAQ. The CDR3 is 12 residues long. Trimming took off 4 bases at V and 6 bases at J, with 9 bases between the two ends. The CDR3 sequence is CASSSLTAEAFF. In DNA, the CDR3 is TGTGCCAGCAGCTCCCTGACAGCTGAAGCTTTCTTT.

Here the CDR3 reads CSARAPGEFPGNTIYF. The CDR3 DNA follows: TGCAGTGCTAGAGCCCCTGGGGAGTTCCCGGGAAACACCATATATTTT. This rearrangement joins TRBV20-1 to TRBJ1-3; unclear D gene. Trimming removed 1 base at V and 4 bases at J, with 17 bases between. The germline V gene has CDR1 DFQATT and CDR2 SNEGSKA (reference sequence). The CDR3 runs 16 residues.

This clonotype was seen only a few times. V is TRBV4-3 and J is TRBJ1-2; D call uncertain. CDR3 length: 16 residues. Germline V gives CDR1 LGHNA, CDR2 YSLEER. V lost 0 bases and J 2 bases, leaving 13 bases between the germline ends. CDR3 DNA: TGCGCCAGCAGCCAAGAAGTGGCCAGTTTGAACTATGGCTACACCTTC. Translated: CASSQEVASLNYGYTF.

The V call is TRBV7-9, the J call TRBJ1-4, with D possibly matching TRBD1 (6 bases). V lost 4 bases and J lost 8, with 14 bases in between. CDR3 length equals 14 residues. Germline V lookup: CDR1 SEHNR, CDR2 FQNEAQ (reference sequence). CDR3 protein: CASSSNRDREKLFF. The CDR3 nucleotides read TGTGCCAGCAGCTCAAACAGGGATCGAGAAAAACTGTTTTTT.

V is TRBV6-2 or TRBV6-3 and J is TRBJ1-2; 7 nucleotides align to TRBD1. Germline values: CDR1 MNHEY, CDR2 SVGEGT. J gave up 8 bases and V 6 bases, and 6 bases lay outside the gene matches. This CDR3 has 12 residues. The CDR3 sequence is CASRDTGVGYTF. The CDR3 nucleotides read TGTGCCAGCAGAGATACAGGGGTCGGCTACACCTTC.

This clonotype was found a few times. This sequence joins TRBV2 and TRBJ2-3; 9 nucleotides line up with TRBD2. V lost 8 bases and J lost 3; bases outside the gene matches: 6. Germline V CDR1 and CDR2: SNHLY, FYNNEI. CDR3 length: 14 residues. In nucleotides, the CDR3 is TGTGCCAGCCCCCTAGCGGGGAGGACAGATACGCAGTATTTT. Its protein product is CASPLAGRTDTQYF.

V and J are TRBV28 and TRBJ1-2; D uncertain. There are 17 residues in the CDR3. The V gene lost 6 bases and the J gene lost 4 bases, with 24 bases spanning the gap. The germline V gene has CDR1 MDHEN and CDR2 SYDVKM. This CDR3 reads CASSRYVRQEDSYGYTF. DNA for the CDR3: TGTGCCAGCAGCCGCTATGTCCGCCAGGAGGATTCCTATGGCTACACCTTC.

For this clonotype: One base away lies a much larger clone, so this may be a sequencing read error. This chain joins TRBV28 and TRBJ1-5, with TRBD1 matching over 8 bases. Germline assignment: CDR1 MDHEN and CDR2 SYDVKM. The CDR3 length is 15 residues. The J segment lost 10 bases and the V segment lost 10 bases, leaving 18 bases of the junction unmatched. The CDR3 DNA is TGTGCCAACAGGGACAGGTCCACCGGTTTCGATCCCCAGCATTTT. This codes for CANRDRSTGFDPQHF.

Many counts were recorded for this clonotype. This chain connects TRBV12-3 or TRBV12-4 to TRBJ2-1, with TRBD2 identical over 8 bases. There are 14 residues in the CDR3. The V segment lost 5 bases and the J segment 7 bases; nucleotides outside the gene matches: 7. The CDR3 DNA is TGTGCCAGCAGTCTCGGGGGGGCGTTAAATGAGCAGTTCTTC. Translated, it gives CASSLGGALNEQFF.